The 25 T cell receptor beta chains below all came from one sample that was sequenced in a study of tumor-infiltrating lymphocytes in oesophageal squamous cell carcinoma. From the PCR reads, TCRdb called clonotypes with MiXCR, one entry per CDR3 protein. The sample lists 2,500 to 3,000 distinct CDR3 sequences, under 15% seen once, with about 26% in the top ten. Sample: esophageal tumor tissue. Receptors originate from a male donor with esophageal squamous cell carcinoma.

By its share, this clonotype is medium-sized. The chain combines TRBV7-8 with TRBJ1-4; TRBD1 might be the D (6 bases). The ends were cut back, 5 bases at V and 8 bases at J, with 21 bases in the middle. From germline, CDR1 is SGHVS and CDR2 FQNEAQ. The CDR3 sequence is 16 residues long. CDR3 in amino acids: CASSRVPRGRKEKLFF. The CDR3 bases are TGTGCCAGCAGCCGAGTCCCCAGGGGAAGGAAGGAAAAACTGTTTTTT.

The table lists this clonotype with many counts. The V call is TRBV6-1, the J call TRBJ2-1; the match to TRBD2 covers 8 bases. Germline V gives CDR1 MNHNS, CDR2 SASEGT. Trimming at V came to 5 bases and at J to 2 bases, leaving 5 bases not matched to a gene. There are 15 residues in the CDR3. This CDR3 reads CASSKREITYNEQFF. The CDR3 DNA follows: TGTGCCAGCAGTAAGCGGGAGATCACCTACAATGAGCAGTTCTTC.

With respect to this clonotype: A much larger clone lies one base from this, so it may be a read error. CDR3 in amino acids: CASSAPSGGAINEQYF. CDR3 sequence (DNA): TGTGCCAGCAGCGCTCCCAGCGGGGGGGCCATCAATGAGCAGTACTTC. V is TRBV5-5 and J is TRBJ2-7, with 10 nucleotides matching TRBD2. This CDR3 comprises 16 residues. With 4 bases clipped from V and 7 bases from J, the junction kept 14 bases outside the gene matches. Germline CDR1 reads SGHKS; CDR2 reads YYEKEE (reference sequence).

The J gene is TRBJ1-1, the V gene TRBV5-1; D is ambiguous. CDR3 length: 14 residues. V was pared by 2 bases and J by 5 bases, with 13 bases between. Germline V gene data show CDR1 as SGHRS and CDR2 as YFSETQ. The CDR3 DNA reads TGCGCCAGCAGCTTCGTGGGCCCGGGGACTGAAGCTTTCTTT. Translation: CASSFVGPGTEAFF. The entire variable domain, with the rest obtained from reference TRBV5-1 and TRBJ1-1, is as follows: KAGVTQTPRYLIKTRGQQVTLSCSPISGHRSVSWYQQTPGQGLQFLFEYFSETQRNKGNFPGRFSGRQFSNSRSEMNVSTLELGDSALYLCASSFVGPGTEAFFGQGTRLTVV.

This clonotype was seen only a few times. The chain combines TRBV9 with TRBJ1-6, with 7 bases fitting TRBD1. Germline V gene lookup returns CDR1 SGDLS and CDR2 YYNGEE. The V segment lost 3 bases and the J segment 10 bases; nucleotides outside the gene matches: 7. The CDR3 is 14 amino acids. The CDR3 here is CASSGRQGGSPLHF. The CDR3 DNA follows: TGTGCCAGCAGCGGCCGACAGGGAGGATCACCCCTCCACTTT.

The table lists this clonotype with many counts. One base away lies a much larger clone, so this may be a sequencing read error. This rearrangement joins TRBV6-1 to TRBJ2-1; 7 positions agree with TRBD1. The V and J ends lost 8 bases and 10 bases, in that order; junction bases with no gene match: 14. The germline CDR1 and CDR2 sequences are MNHNS and SASEGT. This CDR3 region has 14 residues. This chain's CDR3 is CASWTGTASYEQFF. The CDR3 DNA is TGTGCCAGCTGGACCGGGACAGCCTCCTACGAGCAGTTCTTC.

This clonotype is labeled as medium-sized. The J gene is TRBJ2-7, the V gene TRBV7-9; 11 bases agree with TRBD1. The ends lost 5 bases at V and 1 base at J; junction bases unmatched: 4. This CDR3 is 15 amino acids long. The germline gives CDR1 SEHNR, CDR2 FQNEAQ (reference sequence). The chain's CDR3 is CASSMGTGGSYEQYF. CDR3 DNA sequence: TGTGCCAGCAGCATGGGGACAGGGGGGTCCTACGAGCAGTACTTC.

By share, this clonotype counts as medium-sized (0.01 to 0.1%). This chain connects TRBV6-1 to TRBJ2-3, with a possible D match to TRBD1 (5 bases). This CDR3 comprises 14 residues. The ends were cut back, 1 base at V and 5 bases at J, with 10 bases in the middle. Germline V CDR1 and CDR2: MNHNS, SASEGT. The CDR3 coding sequence is TGTGCCAGCAGTGAAGTGGGCAGGGAAGATACGCAGTATTTT. Its translation is CASSEVGREDTQYF.

This clonotype has at least ten counts. This sequence joins TRBV24-1 and TRBJ2-3; either TRBD1 or TRBD2 may supply D (6 bases each). This CDR3 contains 15 residues. CDR1 KGHDR and CDR2 SFDVKD come from the germline V gene. V dropped 3 bases and J dropped 1 base, with 10 bases sitting between them. This chain's CDR3 is CATSDEGGRTDTQYF. CDR3 sequence (DNA): TGTGCCACCAGTGATGAAGGGGGGCGCACAGATACGCAGTATTTT.

This clonotype rates as medium-sized. The chain couples TRBV6-1 to TRBJ2-1; the D call may be TRBD1 or TRBD2 (5 bases each). The CDR3 runs to 14 residues. Trimming removed 5 bases at V and 0 bases at J, with 8 bases between. Per germline, CDR1 MNHNS and CDR2 SASEGT. In nucleotides, the CDR3 is TGTGCCAGCAGTTGGGGGAGCTCCTACAATGAGCAGTTCTTC. Its translation: CASSWGSSYNEQFF.

This clonotype was seen only a few times. The CDR3 sequence is CASSLHRGSYEQYF. The DNA of the CDR3 is TGTGCCAGCAGCCTTCACAGGGGCTCCTACGAGCAGTACTTC. This chain joins TRBV14 and TRBJ2-1; 7 nucleotides align to TRBD1. The assigned J gene may be wrong: the sequence end matches TRBJ2-7 better. In germline, CDR1 is SGHDN, CDR2 FVKESK. The CDR3 is 14 residues long.

This clonotype is labeled medium-sized. The chain recombines TRBV24-1 with TRBJ2-1; 8 positions agree with TRBD1. This CDR3 comprises 13 residues. The V gene's germline CDR1 is KGHDR and CDR2 SFDVKD. The ends lost 9 bases at V and 2 bases at J; junction bases unmatched: 2. This chain's CDR3 is CATEQGAYNEQFF. CDR3 bases: TGTGCCACCGAACAGGGGGCCTACAATGAGCAGTTCTTC.

This clonotype was picked up a small number of times. It may be a read error: a sequence one base away is much more abundant. The chain couples TRBV5-6 to TRBJ2-3; a weak D match, TRBD2 (5 bases). V lost 2 bases, J lost 14 bases, and 21 bases lay in between. CDR3 length: 14 amino acids. The germline CDR1 and CDR2 sequences are SGHDT and YYEEEE. CDR3 region: CASSFLTGAGELYF. The CDR3, as DNA: TGTGCCAGCAGCTTTCTAACTGGCGCCGGGGAGCTGTATTTT. Full variable domain (missing parts from reference TRBV5-6 and TRBJ2-3): DAGVTQSPTHLIKTRGQQVTLRCSPKSGHDTVSWYQQALGQGPQFIFQYYEEEERQRGNFPDRFSGHQFPNYSSELNVNALLLGDSALYLCASSFLTGAGELYFGPGTRLTVL.

This clonotype was observed at least ten times. It may be a read error: a sequence one base away is much more abundant. The chain recombines TRBV6-1 with TRBJ2-7; no clear D gene. Trimming took 5 bases from V and 7 from J, leaving 24 bases between them. Germline V gene data show CDR1 as MNHNS and CDR2 as SASEGT. This CDR3 comprises 16 residues. In DNA, the CDR3 is TGTGCCAGCAGTTTTGGTACGGCCCACCTGATGAATGAGCAGTACTTC. Protein product: CASSFGTAHLMNEQYF.

This clonotype has ten or more counts. The chain uses TRBV18 and TRBJ2-5, with 7 bases lining up with TRBD1. Germline lookup yields CDR1 KGHSH and CDR2 LQKENI. The CDR3 totals 14 residues. Trimming took 4 bases from V and 5 from J; bases not matched to a gene: 7. In DNA, the CDR3 is TGTGCCAGCTCACGCGAGCCGGGACAGGAGACCCAGTACTTC. Amino acid sequence: CASSREPGQETQYF.

Comment on this clonotype: Because the CDR3 is missing its conserved closing phenylalanine or tryptophan, this is likely a read error. The DNA is omitted, as the CDR3 cannot be located on it reliably, and the CDR3 follows TCRdb's listing. The chain joins TRBV6-1 to TRBJ2-1. The length of the CDR3 is 14 amino acids, counting both ends. From germline, CDR1 is MNHNS and CDR2 SASEGT. CDR3 in amino acids: CASTQEGYGYTFGS.

This clonotype was counted between two and nine times. The conserved phenylalanine or tryptophan normally closing the CDR3 is absent here, so this likely arose from a read error. It is unclear where the CDR3 begins or ends on the DNA, so no DNA is shown, and the CDR3 is as TCRdb lists it. The chain employs TRBV7-3 and TRBJ2-7; the table assigns TRBD1, which was not confirmed against the DNA. The CDR3 contains 17 residues when both ends are counted. The germline V gene encodes CDR1 SGHTA and CDR2 FQGTGA. CDR3 residues: CASSPTTGPNYGYTFGS.

This clonotype was picked up many times. This CDR3 fails to terminate in the conserved phenylalanine or tryptophan, so it likely reflects a read error. The DNA is left out, because the CDR3 cannot be placed on it with certainty; the CDR3 is given as TCRdb lists it. V and J are TRBV7-9 and TRBJ2-7. Germline CDR1 reads SEHNR; CDR2 reads FQNEAQ (reference sequence). The CDR3 spans 16 amino acids, including both terminal residues. The CDR3 reads CASSSTVNNYGYTFGS.

This clonotype was observed many times. The J gene is TRBJ1-1, the V gene TRBV5-1; D remains ambiguous. The CDR3 contains 12 residues. Germline V CDR1 and CDR2: SGHRS, YFSETQ. V was trimmed by 0 bases and J by 4 bases, leaving 4 bases between them. CDR3 loop: CASSLGSTEAFF. For the CDR3, the DNA is TGCGCCAGCAGCTTGGGATCCACTGAAGCTTTCTTT. Combining the CDR3 with reference TRBV5-1 and TRBJ1-1 gives the whole variable domain KAGVTQTPRYLIKTRGQQVTLSCSPISGHRSVSWYQQTPGQGLQFLFEYFSETQRNKGNFPGRFSGRQFSNSRSEMNVSTLELGDSALYLCASSLGSTEAFFGQGTRLTVV.

This clonotype was seen more than once but under ten times. This may be a read error, as it is one base from a much larger clone. The genes are TRBV27 and TRBJ2-1, with no clear D. The J call may not be correct, given that the DNA end is closer to TRBJ2-7. The CDR3 runs 14 residues. CDR1 MNHEY and CDR2 SMNVEV come from the germline V gene (reference sequence). DNA for the CDR3: TGTGCCAGCTATCCGCACAATACAAACAATGAGCAGTACTTC. Amino acids: CASYPHNTNNEQYF.

The chain employs TRBV20-1 and TRBJ2-4; D assignment may be TRBD1 or TRBD2 (5 bases each). CDR3 length: 13 amino acids. V was cut by 0 bases and J by 13 bases, with 16 bases left in between. Germline V gene lookup returns CDR1 DFQATT and CDR2 SNEGSKA (reference sequence). CDR3 region: CSARDYGWDAQYF. CDR3 sequence (DNA): TGCAGTGCTAGAGACTACGGTTGGGACGCGCAGTACTTC.

This clonotype was seen many times. The rearrangement uses TRBV5-6 and TRBJ2-1, with TRBD2 matching 12 bases. The J call is uncertain, as TRBJ2-7 better fits the DNA end. The CDR3 runs to 20 residues. Germline V gene data show CDR1 as SGHDT and CDR2 as YYEEEE. Here the CDR3 DNA reads TGTGCCAGCAGCCCACGTTTCCACGTTCCGACTAGCGGGGGCTACAATGAGCAGTACTTC. Amino acids: CASSPRFHVPTSGGYNEQYF.

With respect to this clonotype: Since the CDR3 does not end with the conserved phenylalanine or tryptophan, this likely comes from a read error. The limits of the CDR3 on the DNA are not certain, so only TCRdb's listed CDR3 is given. The gene calls are TRBV7-8 and TRBJ2-3; the table assigns TRBD2, which was not confirmed against the DNA. CDR1 and CDR2 (germline): SGHVS, FQNEAQ. The length of the CDR3 is 16 amino acids, counting both ends. The CDR3 loop reads CASSFPGSAYEQYFGP.

This clonotype qualifies as medium-sized. The germline gene is not matched at one end of the junction; a read error may be the cause. This chain joins TRBV6-1 and TRBJ1-6; 10 bases line up with TRBD1. Germline loops: CDR1 MNHNS, CDR2 SASEGT. This CDR3 comprises 19 residues. The CDR3 reads CASSTRQGALISYNSPLHF. DNA for the CDR3: TGTGCCAGCAGTACAAGACAGGGGGCGCTAATCTCCTATAATTCACCCCTCCACTTC.

Sample share makes this clonotype medium-sized (0.01 to 0.1%). V is TRBV11-3 and J is TRBJ2-3, with 10 nucleotides matching TRBD2. The V and J ends lost 3 bases and 2 bases, in that order; junction bases with no gene match: 5. Germline V lookup: CDR1 SGHNT, CDR2 YENEEA. The length of the CDR3 is 16 residues. The CDR3: CASSFIAGGSTDTQYF. The CDR3 region has the DNA TGTGCCAGCAGCTTTATAGCGGGGGGTTCCACAGATACGCAGTATTTT.